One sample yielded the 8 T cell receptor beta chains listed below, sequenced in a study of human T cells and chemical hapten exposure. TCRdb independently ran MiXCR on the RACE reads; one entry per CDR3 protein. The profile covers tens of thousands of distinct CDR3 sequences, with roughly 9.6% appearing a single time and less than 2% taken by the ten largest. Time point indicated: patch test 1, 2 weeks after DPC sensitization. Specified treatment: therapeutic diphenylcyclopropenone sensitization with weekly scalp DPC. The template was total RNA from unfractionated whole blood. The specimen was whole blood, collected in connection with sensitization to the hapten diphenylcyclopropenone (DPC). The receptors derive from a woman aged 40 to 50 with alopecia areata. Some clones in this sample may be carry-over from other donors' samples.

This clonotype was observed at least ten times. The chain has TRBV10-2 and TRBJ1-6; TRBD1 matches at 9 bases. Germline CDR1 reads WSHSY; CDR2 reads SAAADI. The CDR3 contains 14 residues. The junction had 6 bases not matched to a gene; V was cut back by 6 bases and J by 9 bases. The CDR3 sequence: CASRTGTGSSPLHF. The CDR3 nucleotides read TGCGCCAGCAGGACCGGGACAGGGAGTTCACCCCTCCACTTT.

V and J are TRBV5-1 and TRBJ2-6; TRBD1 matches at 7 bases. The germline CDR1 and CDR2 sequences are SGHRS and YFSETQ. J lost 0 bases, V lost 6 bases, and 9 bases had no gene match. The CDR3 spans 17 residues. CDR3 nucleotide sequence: TGCGCCAGCACACAGGACAGGCCGAGCTCTGGGGCCAACGTCCTGACTTTC. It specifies CASTQDRPSSGANVLTF.

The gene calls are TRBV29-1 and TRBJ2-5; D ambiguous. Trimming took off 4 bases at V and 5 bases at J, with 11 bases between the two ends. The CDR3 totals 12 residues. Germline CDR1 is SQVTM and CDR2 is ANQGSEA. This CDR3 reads CSVVTETETQYF. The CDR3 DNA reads TGCAGCGTTGTAACAGAGACGGAGACCCAGTACTTC.

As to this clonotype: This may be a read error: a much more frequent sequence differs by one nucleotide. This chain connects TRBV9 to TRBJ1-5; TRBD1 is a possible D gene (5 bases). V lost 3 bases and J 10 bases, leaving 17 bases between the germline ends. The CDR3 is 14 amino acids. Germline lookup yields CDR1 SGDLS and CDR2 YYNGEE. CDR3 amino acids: CASSEGRTDLPQHF. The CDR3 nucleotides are TGTGCCAGCAGCGAGGGGAGGACCGATCTTCCCCAGCATTTT.

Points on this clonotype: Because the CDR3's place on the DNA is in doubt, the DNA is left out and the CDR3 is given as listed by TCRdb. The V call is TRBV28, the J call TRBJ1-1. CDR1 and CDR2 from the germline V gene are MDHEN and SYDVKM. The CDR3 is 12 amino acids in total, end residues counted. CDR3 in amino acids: CASSTSWKEAFF.

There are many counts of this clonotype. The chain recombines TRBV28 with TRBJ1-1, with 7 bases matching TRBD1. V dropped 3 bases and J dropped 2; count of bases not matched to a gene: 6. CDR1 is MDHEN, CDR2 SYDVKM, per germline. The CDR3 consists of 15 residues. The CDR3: CASSLHGTVNTEAFF. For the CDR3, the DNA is TGTGCCAGCAGTTTGCACGGGACAGTAAACACTGAAGCTTTCTTT.

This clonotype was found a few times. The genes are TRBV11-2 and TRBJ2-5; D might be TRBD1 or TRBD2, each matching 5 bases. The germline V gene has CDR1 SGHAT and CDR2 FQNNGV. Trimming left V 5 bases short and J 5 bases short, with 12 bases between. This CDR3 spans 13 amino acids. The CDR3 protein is CASSARGPETQYF. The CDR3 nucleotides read TGTGCCAGCAGCGCCCGGGGCCCCGAGACCCAGTACTTC.

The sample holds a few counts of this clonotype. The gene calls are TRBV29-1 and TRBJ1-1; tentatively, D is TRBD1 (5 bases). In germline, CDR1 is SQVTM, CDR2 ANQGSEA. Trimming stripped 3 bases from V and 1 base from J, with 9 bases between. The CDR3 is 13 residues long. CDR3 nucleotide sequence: TGCAGCGTTGAGGCGGGGGGGAACACTGAAGCTTTCTTT. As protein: CSVEAGGNTEAFF. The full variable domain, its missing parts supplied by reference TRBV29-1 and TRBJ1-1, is SAVISQKPSRDICQRGTSLTIQCQVDSQVTMMFWYRQQPGQSLTLIATANQGSEATYESGFVIDKFPISRPNLTFSTLTVSNMSPEDSSIYLCSVEAGGNTEAFFGQGTRLTVV.